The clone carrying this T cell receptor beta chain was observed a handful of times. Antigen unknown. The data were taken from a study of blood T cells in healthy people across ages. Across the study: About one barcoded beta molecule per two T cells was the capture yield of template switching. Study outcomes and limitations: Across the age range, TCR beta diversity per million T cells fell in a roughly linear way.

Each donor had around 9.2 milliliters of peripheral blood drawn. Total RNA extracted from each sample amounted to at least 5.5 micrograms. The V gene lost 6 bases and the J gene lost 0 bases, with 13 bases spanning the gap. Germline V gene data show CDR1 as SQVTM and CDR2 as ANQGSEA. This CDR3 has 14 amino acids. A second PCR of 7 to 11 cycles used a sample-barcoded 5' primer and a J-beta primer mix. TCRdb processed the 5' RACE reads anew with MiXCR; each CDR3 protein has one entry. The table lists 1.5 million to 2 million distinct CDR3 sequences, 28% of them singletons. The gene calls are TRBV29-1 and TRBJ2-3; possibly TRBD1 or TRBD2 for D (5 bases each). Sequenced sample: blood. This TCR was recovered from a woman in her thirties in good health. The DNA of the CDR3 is TGCAGCGTCGAGGGACCGGGAAGCACAGATACGCAGTATTTT. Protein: CSVEGPGSTDTQYF.